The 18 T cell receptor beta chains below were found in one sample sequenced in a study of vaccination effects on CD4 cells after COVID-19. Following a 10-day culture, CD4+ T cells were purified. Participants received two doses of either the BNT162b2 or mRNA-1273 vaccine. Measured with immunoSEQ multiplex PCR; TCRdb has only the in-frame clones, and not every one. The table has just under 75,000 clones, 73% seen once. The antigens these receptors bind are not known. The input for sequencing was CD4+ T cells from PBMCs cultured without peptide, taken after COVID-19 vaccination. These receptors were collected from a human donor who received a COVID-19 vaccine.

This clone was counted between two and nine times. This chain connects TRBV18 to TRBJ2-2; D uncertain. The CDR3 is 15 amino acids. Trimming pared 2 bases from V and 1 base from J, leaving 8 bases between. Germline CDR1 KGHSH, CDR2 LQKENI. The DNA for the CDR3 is TGTGCCAGCTCACCATTGGGATTGAACACCGGGGAGCTGTTTTTT. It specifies CASSPLGLNTGELFF.

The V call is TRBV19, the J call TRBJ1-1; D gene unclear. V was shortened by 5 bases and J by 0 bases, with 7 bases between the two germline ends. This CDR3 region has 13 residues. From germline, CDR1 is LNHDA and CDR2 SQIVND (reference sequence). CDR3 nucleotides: TGTGCCAGTAGTCTCGGCGTGAACACTGAAGCTTTCTTT. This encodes CASSLGVNTEAFF.

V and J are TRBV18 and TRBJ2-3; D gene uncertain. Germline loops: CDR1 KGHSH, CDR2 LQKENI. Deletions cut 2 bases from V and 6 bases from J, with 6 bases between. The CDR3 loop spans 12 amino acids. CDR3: CASSPYADTQYF. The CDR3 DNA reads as TGTGCCAGCTCACCATATGCGGATACGCAGTATTTT.

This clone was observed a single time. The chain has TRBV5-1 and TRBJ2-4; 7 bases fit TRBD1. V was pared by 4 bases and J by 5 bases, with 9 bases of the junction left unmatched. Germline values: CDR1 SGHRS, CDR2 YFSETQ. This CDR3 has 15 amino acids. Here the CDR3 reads CASSATGERENIQYF. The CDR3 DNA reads TGCGCCAGCAGCGCCACAGGGGAAAGGGAAAACATTCAGTACTTC.

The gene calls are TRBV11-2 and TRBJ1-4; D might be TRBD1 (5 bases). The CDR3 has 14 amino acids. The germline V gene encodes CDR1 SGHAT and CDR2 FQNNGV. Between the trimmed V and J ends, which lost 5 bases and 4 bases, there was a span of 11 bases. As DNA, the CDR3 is TGTGCCAGCAGCCCGCAGGGAGTTAATGAAAAACTGTTTTTT. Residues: CASSPQGVNEKLFF.

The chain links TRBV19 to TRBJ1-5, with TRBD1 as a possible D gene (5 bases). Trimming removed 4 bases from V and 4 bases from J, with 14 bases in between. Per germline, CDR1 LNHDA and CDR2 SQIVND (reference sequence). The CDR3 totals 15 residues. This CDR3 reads CASSTGKRSNQPQHF. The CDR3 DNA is TGTGCCAGTAGTACAGGGAAACGTTCAAATCAGCCCCAGCATTTT. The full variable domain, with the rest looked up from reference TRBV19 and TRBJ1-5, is DGGITQSPKYLFRKEGQNVTLSCEQNLNHDAMYWYRQDPGQGLRLIYYSQIVNDFQKGDIAEGYSVSREKKESFPLTVTSAQKNPTAFYLCASSTGKRSNQPQHFGDGTRLSIL.

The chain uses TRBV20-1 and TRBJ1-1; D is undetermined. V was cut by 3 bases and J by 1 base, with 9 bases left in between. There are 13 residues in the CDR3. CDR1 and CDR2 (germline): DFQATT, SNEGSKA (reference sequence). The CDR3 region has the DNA TGCAGTGCTAGTAAGGGAGGGAACACTGAAGCTTTCTTT. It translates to CSASKGGNTEAFF.

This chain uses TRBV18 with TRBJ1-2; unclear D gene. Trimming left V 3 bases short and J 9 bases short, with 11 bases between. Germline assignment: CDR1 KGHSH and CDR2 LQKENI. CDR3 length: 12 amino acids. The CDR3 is CASSPEPWSYTF. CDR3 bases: TGTGCCAGCTCACCCGAGCCCTGGAGCTACACCTTC.

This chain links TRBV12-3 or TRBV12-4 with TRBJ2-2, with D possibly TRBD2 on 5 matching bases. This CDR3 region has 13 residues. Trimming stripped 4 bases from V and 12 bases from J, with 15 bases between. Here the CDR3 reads CASSSPGWTQLFF. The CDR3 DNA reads TGTGCCAGCAGTTCGCCCGGTTGGACTCAGCTGTTTTTT.

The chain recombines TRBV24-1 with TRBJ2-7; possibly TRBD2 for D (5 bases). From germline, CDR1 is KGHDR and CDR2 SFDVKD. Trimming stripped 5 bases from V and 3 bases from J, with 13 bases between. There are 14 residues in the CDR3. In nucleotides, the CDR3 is TGTGCCACCAGTGTCGGGGTGGGGTACTACGAGCAGTACGTC. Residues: CATSVGVGYYEQYV.

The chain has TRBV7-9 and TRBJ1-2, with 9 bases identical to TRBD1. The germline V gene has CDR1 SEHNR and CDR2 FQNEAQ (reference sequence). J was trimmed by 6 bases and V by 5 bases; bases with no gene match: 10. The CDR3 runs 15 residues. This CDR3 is CASSQGQGIGDGYTF. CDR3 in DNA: TGTGCCAGCAGCCAGGGACAGGGCATAGGGGATGGCTACACCTTC.

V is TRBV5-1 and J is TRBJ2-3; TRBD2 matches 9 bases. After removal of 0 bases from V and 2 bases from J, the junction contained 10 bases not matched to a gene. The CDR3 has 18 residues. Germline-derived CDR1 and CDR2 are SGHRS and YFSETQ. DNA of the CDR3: TGCGCCAGCAGCTTGGGACTAGCGGCACCCCCCTCCACAGATACGCAGTATTTT. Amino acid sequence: CASSLGLAAPPSTDTQYF.

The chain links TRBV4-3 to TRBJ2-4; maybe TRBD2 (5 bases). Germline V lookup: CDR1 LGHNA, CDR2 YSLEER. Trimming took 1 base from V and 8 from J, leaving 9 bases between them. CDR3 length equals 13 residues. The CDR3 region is CASSQGEIDIQYF. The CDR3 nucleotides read TGCGCCAGCAGCCAAGGGGAGATTGACATTCAGTACTTC.

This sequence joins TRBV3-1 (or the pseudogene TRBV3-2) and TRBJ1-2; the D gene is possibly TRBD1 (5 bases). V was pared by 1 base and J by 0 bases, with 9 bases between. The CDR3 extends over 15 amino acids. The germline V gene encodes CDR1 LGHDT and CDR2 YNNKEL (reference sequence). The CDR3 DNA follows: TGTGCCAGCAGCCAAGGACTGACAGCTAACTATGGCTACACCTTC. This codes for CASSQGLTANYGYTF.

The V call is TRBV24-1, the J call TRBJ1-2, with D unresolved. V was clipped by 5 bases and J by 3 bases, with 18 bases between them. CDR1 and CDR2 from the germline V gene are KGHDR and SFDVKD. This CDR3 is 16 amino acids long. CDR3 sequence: CATSGRLGERDYGYTF. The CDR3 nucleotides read TGTGCCACCAGTGGACGACTCGGGGAAAGGGACTATGGCTACACCTTC.

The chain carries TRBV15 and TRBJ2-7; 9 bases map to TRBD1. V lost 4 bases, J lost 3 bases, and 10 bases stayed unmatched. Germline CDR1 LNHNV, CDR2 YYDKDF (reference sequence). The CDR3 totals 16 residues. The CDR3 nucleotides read TGTGCCACCAGCATTCGGGGACAGGGAGGAATCTACGAGCAGTACGTC. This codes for CATSIRGQGGIYEQYV.

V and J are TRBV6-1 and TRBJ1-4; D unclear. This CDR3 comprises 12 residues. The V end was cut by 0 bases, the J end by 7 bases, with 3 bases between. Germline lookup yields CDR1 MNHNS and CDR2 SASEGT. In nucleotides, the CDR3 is TGTGCCAGCAGTGAAGCCATTGAAAAACTGTTTTTT. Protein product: CASSEAIEKLFF.

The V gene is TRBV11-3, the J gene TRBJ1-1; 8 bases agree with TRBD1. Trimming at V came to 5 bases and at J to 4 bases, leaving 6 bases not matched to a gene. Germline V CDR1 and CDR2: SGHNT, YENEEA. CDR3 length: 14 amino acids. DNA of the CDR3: TGTGCCAGCAGCGTCGGACAGGGTAGCACTGAAGCTTTCTTT. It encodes CASSVGQGSTEAFF.